Sequencing of this T cell receptor (beta chain) was carried out in a study of blood T cell repertoires in COVID-19. Authors' data handling: Estimation of nucleated cell counts was performed using reference gene primer amplification. Assay used: immunoSEQ multiplex PCR; TCRdb lists only in-frame clones, some missing. V and J calls and clone size follow that table, whereas D and trimming were derived from the DNA. The table has about 240,000 clones, approximately 78% seen once. Germline V gives CDR1 SQVTM, CDR2 ANQGSEA. The CDR3 spans 11 residues. After removal of 6 bases from V and 6 bases from J, the junction contained 4 bases not matched to a gene.

The receptor was isolated from a woman between 55 and 75 years old with active or convalescent COVID-19. The specimen sequenced was peripheral blood. The chain couples TRBV29-1 to TRBJ1-1; 7 bases are a match to TRBD1. The CDR3 nucleotides read TGCAGCGTGACAGGGTGGGCTGAAGCTTTCTTT. This gives the protein CSVTGWAEAFF. Looking up the rest from reference TRBV29-1 and TRBJ1-1 gives the full variable domain: SAVISQKPSRDICQRGTSLTIQCQVDSQVTMMFWYRQQPGQSLTLIATANQGSEATYESGFVIDKFPISRPNLTFSTLTVSNMSPEDSSIYLCSVTGWAEAFFGQGTRLTVV.